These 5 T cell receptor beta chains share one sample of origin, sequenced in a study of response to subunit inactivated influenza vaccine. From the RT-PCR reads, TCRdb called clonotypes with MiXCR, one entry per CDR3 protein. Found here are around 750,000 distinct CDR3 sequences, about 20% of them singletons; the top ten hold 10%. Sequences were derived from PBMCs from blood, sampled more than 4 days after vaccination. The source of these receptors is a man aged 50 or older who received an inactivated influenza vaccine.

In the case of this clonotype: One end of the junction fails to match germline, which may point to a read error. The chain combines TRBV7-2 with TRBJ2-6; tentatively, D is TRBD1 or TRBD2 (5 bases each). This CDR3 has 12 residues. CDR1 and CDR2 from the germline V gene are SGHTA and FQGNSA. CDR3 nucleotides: TGTGCCAGCAGGCCCCTCTCCGGGACCCTTTTATTC. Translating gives CASRPLSGTLLF.

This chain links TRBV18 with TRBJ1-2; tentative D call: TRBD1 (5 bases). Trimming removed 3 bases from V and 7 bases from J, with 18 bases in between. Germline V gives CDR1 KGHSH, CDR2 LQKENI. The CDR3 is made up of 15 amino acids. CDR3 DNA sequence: TGTGCCAGCTCACCCCCCAGGACCTCAAGGGGTGGCTACACCTTC. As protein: CASSPPRTSRGGYTF.

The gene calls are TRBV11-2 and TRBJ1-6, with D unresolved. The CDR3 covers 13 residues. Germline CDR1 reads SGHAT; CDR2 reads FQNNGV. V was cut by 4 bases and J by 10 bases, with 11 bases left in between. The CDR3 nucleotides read TGTGCCAGCAGCTCGGACGGGCTCTCACCCCTCCACTTT. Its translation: CASSSDGLSPLHF.

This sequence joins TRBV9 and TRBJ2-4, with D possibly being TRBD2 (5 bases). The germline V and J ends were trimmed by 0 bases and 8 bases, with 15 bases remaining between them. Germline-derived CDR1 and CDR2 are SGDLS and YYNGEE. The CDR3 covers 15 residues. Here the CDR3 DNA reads TGTGCCAGCAGCGTAGCTAGCCTAGCTGGGGACATTCAGTACTTC. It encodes CASSVASLAGDIQYF.

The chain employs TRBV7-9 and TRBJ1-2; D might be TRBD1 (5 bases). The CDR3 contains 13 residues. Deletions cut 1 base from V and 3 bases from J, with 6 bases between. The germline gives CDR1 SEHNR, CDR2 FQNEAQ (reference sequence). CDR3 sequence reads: CASSLVRDYGYTF. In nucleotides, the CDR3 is TGTGCCAGCAGCTTAGTCAGGGACTATGGCTACACCTTC.